This T cell receptor beta chain was found in a study of blood T cell repertoires in COVID-19. About the research overall: Both acute and convalescent COVID-19 samples were obtained from the United States, Italy and Spain. PBMCs, B-cell-depleted T cells, or T cells provided the cDNA or gDNA that made up the material.

Seattle patients were enrolled during active infection and followed longitudinally. The CDR3 has 14 residues. V was clipped by 4 bases and J by 5 bases, with 14 bases between them. Germline lookup yields CDR1 MDHEN and CDR2 SYDVKM. As processed by the authors: Nucleated cell counts were estimated from reference gene primer amplification. Assay: immunoSEQ multiplex PCR; the TCRdb copy retains only in-frame clones and omits some. D and trimming come from the DNA, and the V and J calls and clone size come from that table. The data contain fewer than 300,000 clones, about 80% of them singletons. Material: peripheral blood. The sequence was obtained from a person between 65 and 79 years old with COVID-19, enrolled during active disease. The chain uses TRBV28 and TRBJ2-5; perhaps TRBD1 as D (6 bases). CDR3 coding DNA: TGTGCCAGCAGTTCCGGGACACTTCTGGAGACCCAGTACTTC. Translating it yields CASSSGTLLETQYF.